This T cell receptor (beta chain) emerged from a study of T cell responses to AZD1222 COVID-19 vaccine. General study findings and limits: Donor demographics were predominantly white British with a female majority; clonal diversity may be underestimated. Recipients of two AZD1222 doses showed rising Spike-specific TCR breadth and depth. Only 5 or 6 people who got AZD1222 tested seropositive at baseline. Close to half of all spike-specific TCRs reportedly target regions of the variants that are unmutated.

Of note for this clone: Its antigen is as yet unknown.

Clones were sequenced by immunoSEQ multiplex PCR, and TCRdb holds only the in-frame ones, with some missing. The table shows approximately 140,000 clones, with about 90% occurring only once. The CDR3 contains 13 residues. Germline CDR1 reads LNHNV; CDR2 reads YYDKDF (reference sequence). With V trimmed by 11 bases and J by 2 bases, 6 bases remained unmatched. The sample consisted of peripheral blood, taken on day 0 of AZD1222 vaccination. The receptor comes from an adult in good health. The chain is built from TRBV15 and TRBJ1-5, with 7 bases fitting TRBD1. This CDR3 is CAVRGKGNQPQHF. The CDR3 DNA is TGTGCCGTCAGGGGGAAAGGCAATCAGCCCCAGCATTTT.